Shown below are 16 T cell receptor beta chains from a single sample sequenced in a study of response to subunit inactivated influenza vaccine. TCRdb used MiXCR to reprocess the RT-PCR reads, holding one entry per CDR3 protein. The profile shows about 520,000 distinct CDR3 sequences, approximately 7.8% of them singletons. The starting material was PBMCs from blood, obtained around 25 months after vaccination. The receptors were gathered from a man aged 50-75 years who received an inactivated influenza vaccine.

This clonotype came up many times. The gene calls are TRBV12-3 or TRBV12-4 and TRBJ2-3; D may match TRBD1 or TRBD2 (6 bases each). The germline V and J ends were trimmed by 4 bases and 1 base, with 12 bases remaining between them. The CDR3 has 15 residues. As DNA, the CDR3 is TGTGCCAGCAGTTGGGGGGCCTCTGGCACAGATACGCAGTATTTT. It specifies CASSWGASGTDTQYF.

Ten or more counts support this clonotype. The V call is TRBV3-1, the J call TRBJ1-5, with D hard to call. The V end lost 2 bases, the J end lost 0 bases, and 8 bases lay between the germline ends. Germline assignment: CDR1 LGHDT and CDR2 YNNKEL (reference sequence). This CDR3 spans 15 amino acids. The CDR3 spells CASSQTAYSNQPQHF. The CDR3 DNA sequence: TGTGCCAGCAGCCAAACGGCATATAGCAATCAGCCCCAGCATTTT.

This clonotype was counted between two and nine times. V gene TRBV2 combines with J gene TRBJ1-3; no definite D call. The CDR3 contains 13 residues. Germline V lookup: CDR1 SNHLY, CDR2 FYNNEI. V lost 2 bases and J 0 bases, leaving 2 bases between the germline ends. The CDR3 coding sequence is TGTGCCAGCAGTGAAATCTCTGGAAACACCATATATTTT. This sequence encodes CASSEISGNTIYF. Variable domain in full (rest from reference TRBV2 and TRBJ1-3): EPEVTQTPSHQVTQMGQEVILRCVPISNHLYFYWYRQILGQKVEFLVSFYNNEISEKSEIFDDQFSVERPDGSNFTLKIRSTKLEDSAMYFCASSEISGNTIYFGEGSWLTVV.

This clonotype was counted many times. This chain links TRBV5-6 with TRBJ2-5; 9 bases align to TRBD1. The J segment lost 4 bases and the V segment lost 4 bases, leaving 8 bases of the junction unmatched. The CDR3 covers 15 residues. CDR1 is SGHDT, CDR2 YYEEEE, per germline. CDR3 residues: CASSQPGQGGETQYF. The CDR3 DNA reads as TGTGCCAGCAGCCAACCGGGACAGGGAGGAGAGACCCAGTACTTC.

V usage is TRBV12-3 or TRBV12-4 and J usage is TRBJ2-3; D is ambiguous. The length of the CDR3 is 15 residues. Trimming took off 6 bases at V and 4 bases at J, with 17 bases between the two ends. As DNA, the CDR3 is TGTGCCAGCAGGACCAGGAAAGGTGCGGCAGATACGCAGTATTTT. This codes for CASRTRKGAADTQYF.

This clonotype was recorded a few times. The chain is built from TRBV20-1 and TRBJ1-3, with TRBD1 matching over 8 bases. Per germline, CDR1 DFQATT and CDR2 SNEGSKA (reference sequence). This CDR3 has 16 residues. After removal of 0 bases from V and 1 base from J, the junction contained 5 bases not matched to a gene. The CDR3 here is CSARDSQGASGNTIYF. CDR3 nucleotide sequence: TGCAGTGCTAGAGATAGCCAGGGGGCTTCTGGAAACACCATATATTTT.

This clonotype showed up just a few times. CDR3 coding DNA: TGTGCCAGCGCGAGGGACAGGGAATACAATGAGCAGTTCTTC. Its translation: CASARDREYNEQFF. The chain recombines TRBV7-9 with TRBJ2-1, with 9 bases matching TRBD1. The ends lost 8 bases at V and 4 bases at J; junction bases unmatched: 6. The CDR3 covers 14 residues. Germline V lookup: CDR1 SEHNR, CDR2 FQNEAQ (reference sequence).

There are many counts of this clonotype. The chain is built from TRBV4-2 and TRBJ1-1; tentative D call: TRBD1 (5 bases). V shed 0 bases and J shed 7 bases, with 6 bases lying between them. The V gene's germline CDR1 is LGHNA and CDR2 YNFKEQ. The CDR3 is made up of 12 amino acids. In DNA form, the CDR3 reads TGTGCCAGCAGCCAAGAGGGACTTGAAGCTTTCTTT. Its translation is CASSQEGLEAFF.

This clonotype was seen at least ten times. The chain couples TRBV7-6 to TRBJ1-1; perhaps TRBD1 as D (5 bases). CDR1 and CDR2 from the germline V gene are SGHVS and FNYEAQ. This CDR3 comprises 16 residues. With 1 base removed from V and 0 bases from J, the gap between germline ends came to 12 bases. The CDR3, as DNA: TGTGCCAGCAGCTTAGTGGCAGGGCTTATGAACACTGAAGCTTTCTTT. Translated, it gives CASSLVAGLMNTEAFF.

This clonotype occurred many times. This sequence joins TRBV7-9 and TRBJ2-2; 7 nucleotides align to TRBD1. V lost 5 bases and J lost 6; bases outside the gene matches: 9. CDR3 size: 15 residues. Looked up from germline, CDR1 is SEHNR and CDR2 is FQNEAQ (reference sequence). The CDR3 is CASSPRQGRSGELFF. The CDR3 DNA sequence: TGTGCCAGCAGCCCTCGACAGGGCCGGTCCGGGGAGCTGTTTTTT.

This clonotype was picked up many times. V is TRBV7-2 and J is TRBJ1-3; D is possibly TRBD1 (6 bases). This CDR3 has 14 amino acids. Trimming took off 5 bases at V and 7 bases at J, with 15 bases between the two ends. Germline assignment: CDR1 SGHTA and CDR2 FQGNSA. The CDR3 sequence is CASSGDRWKNTIYF. CDR3 in DNA: TGTGCCAGCAGCGGCGACAGGTGGAAGAACACCATATATTTT.

This clonotype showed up many times. This chain joins TRBV25-1 and TRBJ1-1; no reliable D call. The CDR3 covers 13 residues. The germline V and J ends were trimmed by 5 bases and 1 base, with 8 bases remaining between them. Germline V gene sequence: CDR1 MGHDK, CDR2 SYGVNS. As DNA, the CDR3 is TGTGCCAGCAGTCTCCAGTGGAACACTGAAGCTTTCTTT. Its translation: CASSLQWNTEAFF.

This clonotype has only a few counts. The V and J genes are TRBV20-1 and TRBJ1-1; a possible D gene is TRBD1 (5 bases). Germline V CDR1 and CDR2: DFQATT, SNEGSKA (reference sequence). CDR3 length: 13 amino acids. Trimming cost V 4 bases and J 0 bases, with 9 bases left between them. The CDR3 loop reads CSANKGMNTEAFF. The CDR3 region has the DNA TGCAGTGCTAATAAGGGGATGAACACTGAAGCTTTCTTT.

This clonotype was observed a few times. The rearrangement joins TRBV12-3 or TRBV12-4 to TRBJ1-6; 7 bases are shared with TRBD1. V lost 5 bases, J lost 9 bases, and 10 bases stayed unmatched. There are 15 residues in the CDR3. As DNA, the CDR3 is TGTGCCAGCAGTCCCACGGGACAGTTGAGTTCACCCCTCCACTTT. Amino acid sequence: CASSPTGQLSSPLHF.

This clonotype was recorded many times. V usage is TRBV12-3 or TRBV12-4 and J usage is TRBJ1-5; possibly TRBD1 for D (6 bases). This CDR3 spans 13 amino acids. The V and J ends lost 4 bases and 3 bases respectively, with 7 bases between them. The CDR3 loop is CASSYRANQPQHF. The CDR3, as DNA: TGTGCCAGCAGTTACAGGGCCAATCAGCCCCAGCATTTT.

This chain uses TRBV28 with TRBJ2-7, with 10 bases lining up with TRBD1. Germline trimming cut 1 base from V and 5 bases from J; bases unmatched to any gene: 2. Germline CDR1 MDHEN, CDR2 SYDVKM. The CDR3 covers 14 residues. Here the CDR3 DNA reads TGTGCCAGCAGTTTATTGGACAGGGGGAACGAGCAGTACTTC. Protein sequence: CASSLLDRGNEQYF.